These 18 T cell receptor beta chains were all obtained from the same sample, sequenced in a study of yellow fever vaccine responses in identical twins. TCRdb processed the RT-PCR reads anew with MiXCR; each CDR3 protein has one entry. This sample has about 18,000 distinct CDR3 sequences; 61% occur once, and the top ten carry roughly 8.4%. The sequencing here drew on T cells from blood (PBMCs), unsorted or a sorted subset (not recorded which), taken before or after yellow fever vaccination (not recorded which). The receptors originated from a woman aged 18-29 years who received the yellow fever vaccine.

V is TRBV7-3 and J is TRBJ1-1; D unresolved. Germline loops: CDR1 SGHTA, CDR2 FQGTGA. Trimming took 2 bases from V and 1 from J, leaving 8 bases between them. The CDR3 extends over 14 amino acids. The CDR3 DNA reads TGTGCCAGCAGCTTATCGACGGGGAACACTGAAGCTTTCTTT. Protein product: CASSLSTGNTEAFF.

The V gene is TRBV12-3 or TRBV12-4, the J gene TRBJ2-7, with 7 positions matching TRBD1. This CDR3 has 15 residues. Unmatched junction bases numbered 4, after V lost 2 bases and J lost 0 bases. The DNA for the CDR3 is TGTGCCAGCAGTTTACCCCACAGGGGCTCCTACGAGCAGTACTTC. Amino acid sequence: CASSLPHRGSYEQYF.

The rearrangement links TRBV11-1 to TRBJ1-4; weak D call: TRBD1 (6 bases). Germline CDR1 is SGHAT and CDR2 is FQDESV (reference sequence). The CDR3 extends over 14 amino acids. Trimming pared 2 bases from V and 2 bases from J, leaving 6 bases between. The CDR3 loop is CASSLRGTNEKLFF. The DNA of the CDR3 is TGTGCCAGCAGCTTAAGGGGGACTAATGAAAAACTGTTTTTT.

V and J are TRBV5-6 and TRBJ2-1; perhaps TRBD2 as D (6 bases). This CDR3 is built from 13 residues. Per the germline V gene, CDR1 is SGHDT and CDR2 is YYEEEE. V lost 2 bases to trimming and J lost 9 bases, with 12 bases between them. CDR3: CASSFGSLPEQFF. Written as DNA, the CDR3 is TGTGCCAGCAGCTTCGGGAGTTTACCTGAGCAGTTCTTC.

This clonotype appeared a few times. The V gene is TRBV29-1, the J gene TRBJ2-1; unclear D gene. The germline CDR1 and CDR2 sequences are SQVTM and ANQGSEA. Trimming left V 4 bases short and J 0 bases short, with 4 bases between. The CDR3 is 12 amino acids. CDR3 amino acids: CSVASSYNEQFF. CDR3 sequence (DNA): TGCAGCGTTGCGAGCTCCTACAATGAGCAGTTCTTC.

This chain uses TRBV20-1 with TRBJ2-7, with 11 nucleotides matching TRBD2. The CDR3 runs 14 residues. The V segment lost 6 bases and the J segment 3 bases; nucleotides outside the gene matches: 7. The germline V gene encodes CDR1 DFQATT and CDR2 SNEGSKA (reference sequence). The CDR3 spells CSAQGLADFYEQYF. In DNA, the CDR3 is TGCAGTGCCCAGGGACTAGCGGATTTCTACGAGCAGTACTTC.

CDR3 sequence: CSVEGVQDGQYF. CDR3 DNA: TGCAGCGTTGAAGGGGTGCAGGATGGGCAGTACTTC. J is TRBJ2-7 and V is TRBV29-1; D gene ambiguous. CDR1 and CDR2 (germline): SQVTM, ANQGSEA. CDR3 length: 12 amino acids. V dropped 1 base and J dropped 9 bases, with 13 bases sitting between them.

This chain connects TRBV3-1 to TRBJ2-5, with no clear D. V lost 3 bases and J lost 5, with 4 bases in between. The CDR3 is 11 residues long. CDR1 and CDR2 from the germline V gene are LGHDT and YNNKEL (reference sequence). CDR3 protein: CASSQAETQYF. CDR3 DNA sequence: TGTGCCAGCAGCCAGGCGGAGACCCAGTACTTC.

In this sample, this clonotype turned up a few times. Here the CDR3 reads CASSPAGTGRETQYF. For the CDR3, the DNA is TGTGCCAGCTCACCGGCCGGGACAGGGCGAGAGACCCAGTACTTC. The rearrangement joins TRBV18 to TRBJ2-5; TRBD1 agrees at 9 bases. Unmatched junction bases numbered 6, after V lost 3 bases and J lost 4 bases. The CDR3 has 15 residues. CDR1 and CDR2 (germline): KGHSH, LQKENI. The full variable domain, with the rest looked up from reference TRBV18 and TRBJ2-5, is NAGVMQNPRHLVRRRGQEARLRCSPMKGHSHVYWYRQLPEEGLKFMVYLQKENIIDESGMPKERFSAEFPKEGPSILRIQQVVRGDSAAYFCASSPAGTGRETQYFGPGTRLLVL.

The V gene is TRBV18, the J gene TRBJ2-5; no clear D. This CDR3 has 14 residues. CDR1 is KGHSH, CDR2 LQKENI, per germline. The V end was cut by 3 bases, the J end by 8 bases, with 16 bases between. CDR3 nucleotides: TGTGCCAGCTCACCCGACGGCTCGGGTGTCACCCAGTACTTC. Encoded protein: CASSPDGSGVTQYF.

There are a few counts of this clonotype. The genes are TRBV18 and TRBJ2-3; 9 positions agree with TRBD2. The J segment lost 1 base and the V segment lost 1 base, leaving 6 bases of the junction unmatched. Germline CDR1 is KGHSH and CDR2 is LQKENI. CDR3 length: 17 residues. The CDR3 loop reads CASSPLLTSGRTDTQYF. CDR3 nucleotides: TGTGCCAGCTCACCACTATTGACTAGCGGTCGCACAGATACGCAGTATTTT. The complete variable domain, with remaining parts taken from reference TRBV18 and TRBJ2-3, reads NAGVMQNPRHLVRRRGQEARLRCSPMKGHSHVYWYRQLPEEGLKFMVYLQKENIIDESGMPKERFSAEFPKEGPSILRIQQVVRGDSAAYFCASSPLLTSGRTDTQYFGPGTRLTVL.

This clonotype was seen a handful of times. V usage is TRBV27 and J usage is TRBJ2-6; TRBD1 matches at 8 bases. V lost 6 bases to trimming and J lost 2 bases; unmatched junction nucleotides: 3. In germline, CDR1 is MNHEY, CDR2 SMNVEV (reference sequence). The CDR3 extends over 15 amino acids. The CDR3 region is CASRRTGTGANVLTF. The CDR3 DNA reads TGTGCCAGCAGGAGGACAGGGACTGGGGCCAACGTCCTGACTTTC. Full variable domain (rest looked up from reference TRBV27 and TRBJ2-6): EAQVTQNPRYLITVTGKKLTVTCSQNMNHEYMSWYRQDPGLGLRQIYYSMNVEVTDKGDVPEGYKVSRKEKRNFPLILESPSPNQTSLYFCASRRTGTGANVLTFGAGSRLTVL.

The gene calls are TRBV7-6 and TRBJ1-2, with 8 bases matching TRBD1. The CDR3 is made up of 15 amino acids. Germline-derived CDR1 and CDR2 are SGHVS and FNYEAQ. After removal of 4 bases from V and 5 bases from J, the junction contained 9 bases not matched to a gene. CDR3 sequence reads: CASSSQIDRGYGYTF. DNA for the CDR3: TGTGCCAGCAGCTCCCAAATCGACAGGGGATATGGCTACACCTTC.

The CDR3 loop is CASSLQLSYGPTEAFF. CDR3 DNA sequence: TGTGCCAGCAGCTTGCAGTTATCTTACGGCCCTACTGAAGCTTTCTTT. The J gene is TRBJ1-1, the V gene TRBV5-4; the D is unclear. With 1 base removed from V and 5 bases from J, the gap between germline ends came to 18 bases. The CDR3 length is 16 residues. The germline V gene has CDR1 SGHNT and CDR2 YYREEE (reference sequence).

This chain uses TRBV18 with TRBJ1-3; D remains unclear. CDR3 length: 14 residues. Germline loops: CDR1 KGHSH, CDR2 LQKENI. V lost 3 bases to trimming and J lost 4 bases, with 10 bases between them. The CDR3 coding sequence is TGTGCCAGCTCACCCACGGATTCGGGAAACACCATATATTTT. Its protein is CASSPTDSGNTIYF.

The chain employs TRBV23-1 and TRBJ2-1, with D unclear. TRBV23-1 has ORF status, its function being uncertain. CDR3 length: 17 residues. Trimming took 0 bases from V and 9 from J, leaving 21 bases between them. The CDR3 spells CASSQSAPHGSIGEQFF. As DNA, the CDR3 is TGCGCCAGCAGTCAATCGGCCCCTCATGGTAGCATTGGTGAGCAGTTCTTC.

A few counts support this clonotype. The chain uses TRBV2 and TRBJ2-2; no clear D gene. CDR1 and CDR2 from the germline V gene are SNHLY and FYNNEI. Trimming removed 3 bases from V and 2 bases from J, with 7 bases in between. The CDR3 runs 14 residues. The chain's CDR3 is CASSDVGNTGELFF. The CDR3 DNA sequence: TGTGCCAGCAGTGACGTCGGAAACACCGGGGAGCTGTTTTTT.

In this sample, this clonotype turned up a few times. The chain recombines TRBV13 with TRBJ1-2; D remains ambiguous. Trimming cost V 5 bases and J 6 bases, with 16 bases left between them. The CDR3 sequence is 14 residues long. Germline CDR1 is PRHDT and CDR2 is FYEKMQ (reference sequence). CDR3 coding DNA: TGTGCCAGCAGCCCCGTGGGAGGGTACGATGGCTACACCTTC. Translated: CASSPVGGYDGYTF.